This TCR beta chain emerged from a study of cytomegalovirus exposure and HLA in healthy donors. A remark on this clone: What it binds is unknown.

Study-wide points: Subsequent analysis of the 120 or so validation repertoires found a tendency for first-cohort TCR clusters to co-occur.

Unmatched junction bases numbered 8, after V lost 4 bases and J lost 15 bases. Germline V gene data show CDR1 as MGHRA and CDR2 as YSYEKL. This CDR3 comprises 12 residues. TCRdb's copy holds only in-frame clones and misses some; the assay was immunoSEQ multiplex PCR. This sample carries hundreds of thousands of clones, approximately 83% of them seen once, and the ten largest clones take roughly 1.2%. The donors were members of the validation cohort, which comprised 120 subjects and was separate from the first cohort of 666 subjects. The genes are TRBV4-1 and TRBJ2-1; 8 nucleotides match TRBD2. The sample was PBMCs. This clonotype originated in a woman between 25 and 40 years old in good health and CMV-seropositive. The CDR3 nucleotides are TGCGCCAGCAGCCGGACGATAGCGGGACTGTTCTTC. This gives the protein CASSRTIAGLFF.